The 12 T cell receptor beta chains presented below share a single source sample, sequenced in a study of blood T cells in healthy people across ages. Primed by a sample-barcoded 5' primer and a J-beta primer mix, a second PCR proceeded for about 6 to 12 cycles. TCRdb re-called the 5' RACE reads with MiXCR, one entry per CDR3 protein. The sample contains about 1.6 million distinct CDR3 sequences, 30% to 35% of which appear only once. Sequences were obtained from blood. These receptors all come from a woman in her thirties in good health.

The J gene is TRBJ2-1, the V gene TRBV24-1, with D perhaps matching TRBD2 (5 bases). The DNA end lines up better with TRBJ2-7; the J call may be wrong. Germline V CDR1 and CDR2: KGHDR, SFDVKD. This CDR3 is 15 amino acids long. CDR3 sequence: CATSDKRSSYNEQYF. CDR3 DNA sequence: TGTGCCACCAGTGATAAGCGGAGCTCCTACAATGAGCAGTACTTC.

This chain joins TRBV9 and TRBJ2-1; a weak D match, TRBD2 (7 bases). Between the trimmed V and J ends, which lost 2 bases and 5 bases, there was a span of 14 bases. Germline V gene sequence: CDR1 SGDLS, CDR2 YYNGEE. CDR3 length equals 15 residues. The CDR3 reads CASSVLGGGHNEQFF. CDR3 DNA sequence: TGTGCCAGCAGCGTTCTAGGGGGGGGGCACAATGAGCAGTTCTTC.

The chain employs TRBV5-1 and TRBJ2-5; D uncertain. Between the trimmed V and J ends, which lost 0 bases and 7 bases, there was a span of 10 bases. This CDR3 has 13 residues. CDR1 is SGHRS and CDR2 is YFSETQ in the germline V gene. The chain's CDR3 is CASSLVPGGTQYF. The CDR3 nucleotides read TGCGCCAGCAGCTTGGTTCCCGGCGGGACCCAGTACTTC.

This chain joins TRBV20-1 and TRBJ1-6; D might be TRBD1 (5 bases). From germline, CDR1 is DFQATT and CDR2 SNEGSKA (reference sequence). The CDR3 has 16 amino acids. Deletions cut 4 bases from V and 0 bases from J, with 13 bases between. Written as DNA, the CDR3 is TGCAGTGCTACCACCCCAGGGAGCTCCTATAATTCACCCCTCCACTTT. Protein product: CSATTPGSSYNSPLHF.

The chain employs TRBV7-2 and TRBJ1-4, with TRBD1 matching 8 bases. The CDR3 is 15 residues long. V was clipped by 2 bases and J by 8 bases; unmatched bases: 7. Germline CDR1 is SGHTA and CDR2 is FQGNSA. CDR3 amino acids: CASSLRQGLGEKLFF. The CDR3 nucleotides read TGTGCCAGCAGCTTAAGACAGGGGCTAGGAGAAAAACTGTTTTTT.

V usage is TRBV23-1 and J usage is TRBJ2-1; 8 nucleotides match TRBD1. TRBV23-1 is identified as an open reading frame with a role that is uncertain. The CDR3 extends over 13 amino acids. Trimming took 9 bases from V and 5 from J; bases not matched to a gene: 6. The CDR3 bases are TGCGCCAGTGCGGACAGGGACCACAATGAGCAGTTCTTC. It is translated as CASADRDHNEQFF.

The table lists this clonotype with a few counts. For the CDR3, the DNA is TGCAGTGCTCCGGGACTAGCGAAGCAGTTCTTC. It translates to CSAPGLAKQFF. This sequence joins TRBV20-1 and TRBJ2-1, with TRBD2 identical over 10 bases. Trimming took 5 bases from V and 11 from J; bases not matched to a gene: 3. This CDR3 has 11 residues. Germline assignment: CDR1 DFQATT and CDR2 SNEGSKA (reference sequence).

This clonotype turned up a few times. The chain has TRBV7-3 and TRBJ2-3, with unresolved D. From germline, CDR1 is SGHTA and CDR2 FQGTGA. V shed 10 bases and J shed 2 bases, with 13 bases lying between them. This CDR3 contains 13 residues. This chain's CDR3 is CATSRSYTDTQYF. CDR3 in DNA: TGTGCCACCAGTCGTTCCTACACAGATACGCAGTATTTT.

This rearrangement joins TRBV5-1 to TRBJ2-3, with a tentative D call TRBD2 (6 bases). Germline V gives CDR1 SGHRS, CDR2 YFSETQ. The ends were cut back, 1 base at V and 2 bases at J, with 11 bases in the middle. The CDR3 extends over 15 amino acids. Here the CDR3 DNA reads TGCGCCAGCAGCTTGCGGGACTTCCCCACAGATACGCAGTATTTT. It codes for CASSLRDFPTDTQYF.

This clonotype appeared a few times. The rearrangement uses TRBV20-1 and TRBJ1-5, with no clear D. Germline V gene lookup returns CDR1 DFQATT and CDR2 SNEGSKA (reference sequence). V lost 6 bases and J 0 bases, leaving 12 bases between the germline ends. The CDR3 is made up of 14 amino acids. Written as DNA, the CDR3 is TGCAGTGCCAAAAAACAGTATAGCAATCAGCCCCAGCATTTT. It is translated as CSAKKQYSNQPQHF.

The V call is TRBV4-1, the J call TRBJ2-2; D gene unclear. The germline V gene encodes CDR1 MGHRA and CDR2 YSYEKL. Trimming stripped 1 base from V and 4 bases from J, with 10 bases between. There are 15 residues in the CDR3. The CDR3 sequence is CASSQVWVGTGELFF. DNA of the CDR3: TGCGCCAGCAGCCAAGTCTGGGTGGGCACCGGGGAGCTGTTTTTT.

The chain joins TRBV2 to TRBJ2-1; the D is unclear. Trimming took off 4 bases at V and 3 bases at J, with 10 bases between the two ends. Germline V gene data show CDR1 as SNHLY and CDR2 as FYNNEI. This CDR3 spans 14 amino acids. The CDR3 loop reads CASSGRQFYNEQFF. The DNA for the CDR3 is TGTGCCAGCAGTGGGCGGCAGTTCTACAATGAGCAGTTCTTC. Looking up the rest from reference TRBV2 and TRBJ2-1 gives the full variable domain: EPEVTQTPSHQVTQMGQEVILRCVPISNHLYFYWYRQILGQKVEFLVSFYNNEISEKSEIFDDQFSVERPDGSNFTLKIRSTKLEDSAMYFCASSGRQFYNEQFFGPGTRLTVL.